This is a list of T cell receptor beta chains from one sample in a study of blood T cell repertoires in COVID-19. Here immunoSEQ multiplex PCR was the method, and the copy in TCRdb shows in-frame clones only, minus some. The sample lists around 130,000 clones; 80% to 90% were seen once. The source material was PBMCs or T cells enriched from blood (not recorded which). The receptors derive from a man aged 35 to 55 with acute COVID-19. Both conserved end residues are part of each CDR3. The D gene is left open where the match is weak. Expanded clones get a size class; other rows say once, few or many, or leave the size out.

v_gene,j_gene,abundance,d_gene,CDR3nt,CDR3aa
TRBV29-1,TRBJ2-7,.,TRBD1,TGCAGCGTCGGGACAGGGCACTACGAGCAGTACTTC,CSVGTGHYEQYF
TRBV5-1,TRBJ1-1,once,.,TGCGCCAGCAGCTTGGTTGGGGGCCGGAGGACTGAAGCTTTCTTT,CASSLVGGRRTEAFF
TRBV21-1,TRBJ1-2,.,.,TGTGCCAGCAGCTATATTAAACGGACAGAAACTAACTATGGCTACACCTTC,CASSYIKRTETNYGYTF
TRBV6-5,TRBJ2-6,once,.,TGTGCCAGCAGTTACGAAAGGACAGCTGGGGCCAACGTCCTGACTTTC,CASSYERTAGANVLTF
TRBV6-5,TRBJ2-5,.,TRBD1,TGTCACGAGGGGGCTTACCAAGAGACCCAGTACTTC,CHEGAYQETQYF
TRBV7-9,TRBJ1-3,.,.,TGTGCCAGCAGTGAACAGGGAAACACCATATATTTT,CASSEQGNTIYF
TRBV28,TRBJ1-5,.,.,TGTGCCAGCAGTCCGAATCAGCCCCAGCATTTT,CASSPNQPQHF
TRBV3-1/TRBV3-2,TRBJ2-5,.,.,TGTGCCAGCAGCCAAGAAGCCGCCCAGGGGCTCGAGACCCAGTACTTC,CASSQEAAQGLETQYF
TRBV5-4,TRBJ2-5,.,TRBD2,TGTGCCAGCAGCCCACCCGCCAGCGGGGGGGCAGAGACCCAGTACTTC,CASSPPASGGAETQYF
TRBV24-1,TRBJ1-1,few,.,TGTGCCACCAGTGATTCAAACAGAGAAGCTTTCTTT,CATSDSNREAFF
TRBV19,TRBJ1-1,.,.,TGTGCCAGTAGTAACCAGGGATTTGCGAACACTGAAGCTTTCTTT,CASSNQGFANTEAFF
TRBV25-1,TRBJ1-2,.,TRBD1,TGTGCCAGCAGGGGCCTGGGACAGGTCTCTGGCTACACCTTC,CASRGLGQVSGYTF
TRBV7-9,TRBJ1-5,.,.,TGTGCCAGCAGCTTAACTGGTTATCAGCCCCAGCATTTT,CASSLTGYQPQHF
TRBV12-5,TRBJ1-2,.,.,TGTGCTAGTGGTGTGACTCCCCCGAACTATGGCTACACCTTC,CASGVTPPNYGYTF
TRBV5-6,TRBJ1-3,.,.,TGTGCCAGCAGCATTATGACAGGCCACTCTGGAAACACCATATATTTT,CASSIMTGHSGNTIYF
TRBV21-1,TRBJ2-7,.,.,TGTGCCAGCAGCAAAGCCTCCACGTCCGGGGGGGATTCCTACGAGCAGTACTTC,CASSKASTSGGDSYEQYF
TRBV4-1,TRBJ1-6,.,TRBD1,TGCGCCAGCAGTCAGAGCGATTGGGACAGGGATTCACCCCTCCACTTT,CASSQSDWDRDSPLHF
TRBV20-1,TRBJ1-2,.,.,TGCAGTGCGGGGGGGGTTGGCTACACCTTC,CSAGGVGYTF
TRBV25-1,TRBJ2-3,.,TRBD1,TGTGCCAGCAGTGACGGGACAGGTGGGGATACGCAGTATTTT,CASSDGTGGDTQYF
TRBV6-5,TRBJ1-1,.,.,TGTGCCAGCAGTTCCCACGCAGGAAATTCTGAAGCTTTCTTT,CASSSHAGNSEAFF
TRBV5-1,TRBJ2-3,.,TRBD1,TGCGCCAGCAGCCTACGGACAGGGGGGAGCACAGATACGCAGTATTTT,CASSLRTGGSTDTQYF
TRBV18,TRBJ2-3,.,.,TGTGCCAGCTGCCGGAGGTACGACACAGATACGCAGTATTTT,CASCRRYDTDTQYF
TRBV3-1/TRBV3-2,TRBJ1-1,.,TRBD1,TGTGCCAGCAGCCCTGGACAGGGTGTTACAGACACTGAAGCTTTCTTT,CASSPGQGVTDTEAFF
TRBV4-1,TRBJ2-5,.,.,TGCGCCAGCAGCCAAGACAAAATGAGGGTGAGGCAAGAGACCCAGTACTTC,CASSQDKMRVRQETQYF
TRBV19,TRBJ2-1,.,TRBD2,TGTGCCAGTAGTATAGATTTCGCCGGGACTAGCGGCTACAATGAGCAGTTCTTC,CASSIDFAGTSGYNEQFF
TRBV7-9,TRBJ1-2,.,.,TGTGCCAGCAGCTCCGAAAGCCTTTACACCTTC,CASSSESLYTF
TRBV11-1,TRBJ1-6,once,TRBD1,TGTGCCAGCAGCTTGGGCGGGACAGGAGTTCAGCCCCTCCACTTT,CASSLGGTGVQPLHF
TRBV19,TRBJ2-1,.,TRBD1,TGTGCCAGTAGGCCCTGGGGGACAGGGGAGGACAATGAGCAGTTCTTC,CASRPWGTGEDNEQFF
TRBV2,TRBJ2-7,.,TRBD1,TGTGCCGTCCCTCCGGGACAGGGGTCTACGGGAGCTTCCGACGAGCAGTACTTC,CAVPPGQGSTGASDEQYF
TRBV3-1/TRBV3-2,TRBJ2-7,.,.,TGTGCCAGCAGCCAAGGGGGCTCCCGCTTAAATAAGCAGTACTTC,CASSQGGSRLNKQYF
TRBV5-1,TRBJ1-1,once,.,TGCGCCAGCAGCTTGGGATGGACAGCCGAAGCTTTCTTT,CASSLGWTAEAFF
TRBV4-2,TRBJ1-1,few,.,TGTGCCAGCAGCCAAGATCTTTTAGTAAACACTGAAGCTTTCTTT,CASSQDLLVNTEAFF
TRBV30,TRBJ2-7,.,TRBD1,TGTGCCTGGATTTCGGGGACAGCTTCCTACGAGCAGTACTTC,CAWISGTASYEQYF
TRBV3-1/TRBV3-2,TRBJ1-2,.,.,TGTGCCAGCAGCGGCGGCCAAGGGGAAGGCTACACCTTC,CASSGGQGEGYTF
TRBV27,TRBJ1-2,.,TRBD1,TGTGCCAGCAGTTTATCGGCGACAGGGGCTAACTATGGCTACACCTTC,CASSLSATGANYGYTF
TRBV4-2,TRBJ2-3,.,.,TGTGCCAGCAGCCAAGATAACCTAGCGTCCAAGGGAGATACGCAGTATTTT,CASSQDNLASKGDTQYF
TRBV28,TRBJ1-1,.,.,TGTGCCAGCAGCGCCCTTTCCGGCACTGAAGCTTTCTTT,CASSALSGTEAFF
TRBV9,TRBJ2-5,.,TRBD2,TGTGCCAGCAGCGTAGCGACTAGCGGACAAGAGACCCAGTACTTC,CASSVATSGQETQYF
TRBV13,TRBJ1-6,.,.,TGTGCCAGCAGCTTACGGTGGAATTCACCCCTCCACTTT,CASSLRWNSPLHF
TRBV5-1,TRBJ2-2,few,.,TGCGCCAGCAGCTTGTTAGGCTCCCCGCGGACCGGGGAGCTGTTTTTT,CASSLLGSPRTGELFF
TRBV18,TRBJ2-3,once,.,TGTGCCAGCTCCCGACAGGAAAGCACAGATACGCAGTATTTT,CASSRQESTDTQYF
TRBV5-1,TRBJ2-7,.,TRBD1,TGCGCCAGCAGCTTGGACAGGGGCGATGAGCAGTACTTC,CASSLDRGDEQYF
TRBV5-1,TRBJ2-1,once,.,TGCGCCAGCAGCTTGGGGCCCTGGGAGGTGTACAATGAGCAGTTCTTC,CASSLGPWEVYNEQFF
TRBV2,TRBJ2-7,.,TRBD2,TGTGCCAGCAAGATAGCGGGAGCCACCTACGAGCAGTACTTC,CASKIAGATYEQYF
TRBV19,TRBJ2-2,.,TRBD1,TGTGCCAGTAGTATGGACAGGGTCTCCGGGGAGCTGTTTTTT,CASSMDRVSGELFF